These T cell receptor beta chains were read from a single sample in a study of OX40 agonist ivuxolimab in advanced cancers. Profiled with immunoSEQ multiplex PCR; TCRdb holds only in-frame clones, not every one. The sample has about 54,000 clones; around 90% are singletons. The sequenced sample was CD4+ or CD8+ T cells sorted from blood, obtained in a trial of the OX40 agonist ivuxolimab. The receptors shown here come from an adult with an advanced solid tumor such as melanoma, head and neck, liver or kidney cancer. Each CDR3 is given with its conserved first and last residue. A D gene is named only where the DNA matches it firmly. Only some rows state a clone size, as once, few, many or a class for expanded clones.

TRBD2 | NA | TRBJ2-1 | TRBV5-4 | TGTGCCAGCAGCTCGGCCCTAGCGGGGGTATCCTACAATGAGCAGTTCTTC | CASSSALAGVSYNEQFF
TRBD1 | NA | TRBJ2-7 | TRBV6-1 | TGTGCCAGCAGAGGACAGGGGGTTCGCGAGCAGTACTTC | CASRGQGVREQYF
NA | NA | TRBJ2-7 | TRBV7-9 | TGTGCCAGCAGCTCTACGGCAGACCCGACCAGCTCCTACGAGCAGTACTTC | CASSSTADPTSSYEQYF
NA | NA | TRBJ2-1 | TRBV27 | TGTGCCAGCAGTTTGATCGACCCCAGGGGCCTAGAAGCCTACAATGAGCAGTTCTTC | CASSLIDPRGLEAYNEQFF
NA | NA | TRBJ2-1 | TRBV27 | TGTGCCAGCAGTTTATCAGGCGGACCAAAATACAATGAGCAGTTCTTC | CASSLSGGPKYNEQFF
NA | few | TRBJ1-5 | TRBV4-2 | TGTGCCAGCAGCCAAGACGAGGGAACCAATCAGCCCCAGCATTTT | CASSQDEGTNQPQHF
TRBD2 | NA | TRBJ2-1 | TRBV4-2 | TGTGCCAGCAGCTCCCGGACTAGCGCCAGCTCCTACAATGAGCAGTTCTTC | CASSSRTSASSYNEQFF
TRBD2 | once | TRBJ2-7 | TRBV7-9 | TGTGCCAGCAGCCCCGGGGGGGAGCAGTACTTC | CASSPGGEQYF
TRBD1 | NA | TRBJ1-5 | TRBV5-6 | TGTGCCAGCAGCTTTGGACAGGGGGAGGATCAGCCCCAGCATTTT | CASSFGQGEDQPQHF
TRBD1 | NA | TRBJ1-1 | TRBV5-1 | TGCGCCAGCAGCGTAGGGACAGATGAAGCTTTCTTT | CASSVGTDEAFF
TRBD1 | NA | TRBJ2-7 | TRBV19 | TGTGCCAGTAGTCCTCACCTGGACAGGGGGTACGAGCAGTACTTC | CASSPHLDRGYEQYF
NA | NA | TRBJ1-2 | TRBV7-2 | TGTGCCAGCAGTCCCGGACTGGGGGGAGGTGGCTACACCTTC | CASSPGLGGGGYTF
TRBD1 | NA | TRBJ1-2 | TRBV4-2 | TGTGCCAGCAGCCAGATAGGGGGACAGGGGGCAGGCTACACCTTC | CASSQIGGQGAGYTF
TRBD1 | NA | TRBJ1-3 | TRBV7-9 | TGTGCCAGCAGACCAGACAGGGGCCCTAGTGGCACCATATATTTT | CASRPDRGPSGTIYF
NA | NA | TRBJ2-3 | TRBV9 | TGTGCCAGCAGCTCCGAAGAGGGGGTTCGCACAGATACGCAGTATTTT | CASSSEEGVRTDTQYF
NA | once | TRBJ1-3 | TRBV27 | TGTGCCAGCAGTCCCGACAGGTTCTCTGGAAACACCATATATTTT | CASSPDRFSGNTIYF
NA | NA | TRBJ2-7 | TRBV4-3 | TGCGCCAGCAGCCAAGATTTTGGCAGCGGAGGGGTCTACGAGCAGTACTTC | CASSQDFGSGGVYEQYF
NA | NA | TRBJ2-1 | TRBV29-1 | TGCAGCGTTGTGGCAGTGCCTGGGAATGAGCAGTTCTTC | CSVVAVPGNEQFF
TRBD1 | NA | TRBJ2-2 | TRBV29-1 | TGCAGCGTTGACCTCCGGGACAGAAACACCGGGGAGCTGTTTTTT | CSVDLRDRNTGELFF
NA | NA | TRBJ1-1 | TRBV6-1 | TGTGCCAGCAGTGAACCCCACACGTTCATGAACACTGAAGCTTTCTTT | CASSEPHTFMNTEAFF
NA | NA | TRBJ2-1 | TRBV4-3 | TGCGCCAGCAGCCAAGAGCGTGTCCGCGGCTCCTACAATGAGCAGTTCTTC | CASSQERVRGSYNEQFF
NA | NA | TRBJ1-6 | TRBV5-4 | TGTGCCAGCAGCCCTCCACCAAGCCTGGGCTATAATTCACCCCTCCACTTT | CASSPPPSLGYNSPLHF
TRBD1 | once | TRBJ1-1 | TRBV27 | TGTGCCAGCAGTATAACACAGGGGGCTTACACTGAAGCTTTCTTT | CASSITQGAYTEAFF
TRBD2 | NA | TRBJ2-1 | TRBV11-2 | TGTGCCAGCACCCGAGCGGGGGGATACAATGAGCAGTTCTTC | CASTRAGGYNEQFF
TRBD2 | NA | TRBJ2-1 | TRBV9 | TGTGCCAGCAGCGTTAGCGGGAGTATATACAATGAGCAGTTCTTC | CASSVSGSIYNEQFF
NA | few | TRBJ2-7 | TRBV5-1 | TGCGCCAGCAGCTTGGCCGAGGCTGAAGCCTACGAGCAGTACTTC | CASSLAEAEAYEQYF
TRBD1 | NA | TRBJ2-7 | TRBV11-2 | TGTGCCAGCAGCTTTAGACAGGGGGCTGAGCAGTACTTC | CASSFRQGAEQYF
TRBD1 | NA | TRBJ1-1 | TRBV19 | TGTGCCACCACGTCCGGGACAGGGTACACTGAAGCTTTCTTT | CATTSGTGYTEAFF
NA | NA | TRBJ2-3 | TRBV5-4 | TGTGCCAGCAGCTCTCGGACGGGGGTTAGCACAGATACGCAGTATTTT | CASSSRTGVSTDTQYF
NA | NA | TRBJ1-1 | TRBV4-1 | TGCGCCAGCAGCCACACTACAGGGAGGGAGAACACTGAAGCTTTCTTT | CASSHTTGRENTEAFF
NA | once | TRBJ2-2 | TRBV30 | TGTGCCTGGAGTGTGATACGCACCGGGGAGCTGTTTTTT | CAWSVIRTGELFF
NA | NA | TRBJ1-5 | TRBV19 | TGTGCCAGTAGTCCCCCTTCGGACAATCAGCCCCAGCATTTT | CASSPPSDNQPQHF
NA | NA | TRBJ2-5 | TRBV7-9 | TGTGCCAGCAGCACACCAAGGCGCAAAGAGACCCAGTACTTC | CASSTPRRKETQYF
TRBD1 | NA | TRBJ2-1 | TRBV19 | TGTGCCAGTAGTTGGGGGACAGGCAATGAGCAGTTCTTC | CASSWGTGNEQFF
NA | NA | TRBJ1-4 | TRBV27 | TGTGCCAGCAGTTACGGGGTTGGGGAAAAACTGTTTTTT | CASSYGVGEKLFF
NA | once | TRBJ2-7 | TRBV9 | TGTGCCAGCAGCGTAGGCAGGTTCTCCTACGAGCAGTACTTC | CASSVGRFSYEQYF
TRBD2 | NA | TRBJ2-3 | TRBV7-8 | TGTGCCAGCAGCTTAGACCCGCCGGGACTAGCGGGGGGGCGGTCAGATACGCAGTATTTT | CASSLDPPGLAGGRSDTQYF
TRBD2 | NA | TRBJ2-1 | TRBV18 | TGTGCCAGCTCAGATGTTCTAGCGGGGGCCTACAATGAGCAGTTCTTC | CASSDVLAGAYNEQFF
NA | NA | TRBJ1-2 | TRBV13 | TGTGCCAGCAGCTTAGGGGGAGCTAACTATGGCTACACCTTC | CASSLGGANYGYTF
NA | NA | TRBJ2-7 | TRBV2 | TGTGCCAGCAGTGTAACCGAGCAGTACTTC | CASSVTEQYF
NA | NA | TRBJ1-1 | TRBV11-1 | TGTGCCAGCAGCTTAGAACAGGCGAACACTGAAGCTTTCTTT | CASSLEQANTEAFF
TRBD1 | NA | TRBJ1-2 | TRBV19 | TGTGCCAGTAGTACGACAGGGTGGACCACCGATGGCTACACCTTC | CASSTTGWTTDGYTF
TRBD1 | NA | TRBJ2-2 | TRBV27 | TGTGCCAGCAGTTCGAGACAGGGGGCTGGCGGGGAGCTGTTTTTT | CASSSRQGAGGELFF
NA | NA | TRBJ1-2 | TRBV25-1 | TGTGCCAGCAGTCCCCTACCGGGACCGACCGGTAACTATGGCTACACCTTC | CASSPLPGPTGNYGYTF
NA | NA | TRBJ1-1 | TRBV9 | TGTGCCAGCAGCGCGGGACACCCTGGAGGGGAGAACACTGAAGCTTTCTTT | CASSAGHPGGENTEAFF
TRBD1 | NA | TRBJ2-7 | TRBV9 | TGTGCCAGCAGCCCTAGTTACGGGACAGGTAACTACGAGCAGTACTTC | CASSPSYGTGNYEQYF
TRBD1 | NA | TRBJ1-2 | TRBV6-1 | TGTGCCAGCAGTGAAACGAGACAGGGGGCAACTGGCTACACCTTC | CASSETRQGATGYTF
TRBD2 | NA | TRBJ2-1 | TRBV27 | TGTGCCAGCAGTCCCGGCGGGGGGCCCAGGAATGAGCAGTTCTTC | CASSPGGGPRNEQFF
NA | few | TRBJ2-7 | TRBV27 | TGTGCCAGCAGTTTCGGACACGCAGCCTACGAGCAGTACTTC | CASSFGHAAYEQYF
NA | NA | TRBJ2-1 | TRBV27 | TGTGCCAGCAGTTTAGGAGGCAATGAGCAGTTCTTC | CASSLGGNEQFF
TRBD1 | NA | TRBJ2-7 | TRBV2 | TGTGCCAGCAGTGATTTACAGGGGTCCCTCTCCTACGAGCAGTACTTC | CASSDLQGSLSYEQYF